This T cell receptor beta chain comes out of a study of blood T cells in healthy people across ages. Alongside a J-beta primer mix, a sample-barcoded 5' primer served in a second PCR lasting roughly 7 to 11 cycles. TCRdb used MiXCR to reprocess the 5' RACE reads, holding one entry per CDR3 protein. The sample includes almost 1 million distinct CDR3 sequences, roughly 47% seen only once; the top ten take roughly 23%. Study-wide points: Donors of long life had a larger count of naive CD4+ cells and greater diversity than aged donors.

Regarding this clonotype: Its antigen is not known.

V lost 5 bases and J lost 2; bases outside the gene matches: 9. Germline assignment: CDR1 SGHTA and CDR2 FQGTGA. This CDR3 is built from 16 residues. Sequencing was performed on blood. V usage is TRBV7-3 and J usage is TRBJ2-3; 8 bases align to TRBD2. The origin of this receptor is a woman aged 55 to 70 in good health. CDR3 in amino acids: CASSPHTSGVTDTQYF. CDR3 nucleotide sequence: TGTGCCAGCAGCCCCCATACTAGCGGCGTCACAGATACGCAGTATTTT.